The rows below give T cell receptor beta chains drawn from one sample of a study of Graves' ophthalmopathy and Graves' hyperthyroidism. One entry per CDR3 protein results from TCRdb running MiXCR on the multiplex PCR reads. The sample consists of about 700,000 distinct CDR3 sequences, more than 40% of them appearing once. Specimen: peripheral blood. These receptors came from an adult man with Graves' ophthalmopathy. CDR3s include the opening cysteine and the closing phenylalanine or tryptophan. Fields, in order: clone size, D gene, J gene, V gene, CDR3 protein, CDR3 DNA. D genes are given only for firm matches. The size field is filled for only some rows; it gives once, few, many or a size class.

many	NA	TRBJ2-7	TRBV19	CASSTRRGEQYF	TGTGCCAGTAGCACAAGAAGAGGGGAGCAGTACTTC
NA	NA	TRBJ1-5	TRBV19	CASIRLNSNQPQHF	TGTGCCAGTATTCGGCTCAATAGCAATCAGCCCCAGCATTTT
NA	TRBD1	TRBJ2-5	TRBV19	CASRTGVVETQYF	TGTGCCAGTAGGACAGGGGTGGTAGAGACCCAGTACTTC
NA	TRBD1	TRBJ1-2	TRBV7-9	CASSVKTGAYGYTF	TGTGCCAGCAGCGTTAAGACAGGGGCCTATGGCTACACCTTC
NA	TRBD1	TRBJ2-7	TRBV4-2	CASSQVAFGTGSYEQYF	TGTGCCAGCAGCCAAGTCGCGTTCGGGACAGGGTCCTACGAGCAGTACTTC
many	NA	TRBJ2-5	TRBV7-8	CASTLPQTELTQYF	TGTGCCAGCACCCTCCCCCAAACGGAGTTGACCCAGTACTTC
NA	TRBD1	TRBJ1-2	TRBV7-6	CASRDKFGTGTRNGYTF	TGTGCCAGCAGGGACAAATTCGGGACAGGAACGCGCAATGGCTACACCTTC
NA	NA	TRBJ2-7	TRBV7-2	CASRIAGAQGQYF	TGTGCCAGTCGTATTGCAGGGGCTCAGGGGCAGTACTTC
NA	NA	TRBJ1-2	TRBV29-1	CSATDGTYEQYYGYTF	TGCAGCGCCACGGACGGGACCTACGAGCAGTACTATGGCTACACCTTC
few	TRBD1	TRBJ2-5	TRBV6-5	CASSAGTAHLRETQYF	TGTGCCAGCAGTGCTGGGACAGCCCATTTGCGGGAGACCCAGTACTTC
many	NA	TRBJ2-2	TRBV7-6	CASSSTDSRTGELFF	TGTGCCAGCAGCTCCACGGACAGTCGAACCGGGGAGCTGTTTTTT
many	NA	TRBJ2-7	TRBV25-1	CARSPYEQYF	TGTGCCAGATCCCCCTACGAGCAGTACTTC
NA	NA	TRBJ1-5	TRBV7-2	CAWSVSSAGNQPQHF	TGTGCCTGGAGTGTAAGTAGCGCGGGCAATCAGCCCCAGCATTTT
many	TRBD2	TRBJ2-7	TRBV7-9	CASSLGLAGHEQYF	TGTGCCAGCAGCCTTGGACTAGCGGGACACGAGCAGTACTTC
NA	TRBD1	TRBJ2-3	TRBV7-7	CASSLGQGPTDTQYF	TGTGCCAGCAGCTTAGGACAGGGCCCCACAGATACGCAGTATTTT
NA	TRBD2	TRBJ2-5	TRBV19	CASSRTSGVQETQYF	TGTGCCAGTTCCCGGACTAGCGGGGTTCAAGAGACCCAGTACTTC
few	NA	TRBJ2-5	TRBV10-3	CASNRGETQYF	TGTGCCAGCAATCGAGGAGAGACCCAGTACTTC
many	TRBD1	TRBJ1-1	TRBV7-9	CASSLSGQGGNTEAFF	TGTGCCAGCAGCTTATCGGGACAGGGCGGAAACACTGAAGCTTTCTTT
NA	NA	TRBJ1-5	TRBV27	CASSPGAKWKPQHF	TGTGCCAGCAGCCCAGGCGCGAAATGGAAGCCCCAGCATTTT
many	NA	TRBJ1-6	TRBV7-9	CASSQIQGDNSPLHF	TGCGCCAGCAGCCAAATCCAGGGCGATAATTCACCCCTCCACTTT
many	TRBD1	TRBJ2-2	TRBV7-9	CASSEQGVNTGELFF	TGTGCCAGCAGCGAACAGGGGGTCAACACCGGGGAGCTGTTTTTT
NA	NA	TRBJ1-6	TRBV20-1	CSARKLSSYNSPLHF	TGCAGTGCTAGAAAGTTGAGCTCCTATAATTCACCCCTCCACTTT
many	NA	TRBJ1-1	TRBV25-1	CASEGWGRNTEAFF	TGTGCCAGCGAAGGGTGGGGGCGGAACACTGAAGCTTTCTTT
once	NA	TRBJ1-4	TRBV24-1	CATSALRARGEKLFF	TGTGCCACCAGTGCCTTACGGGCCAGGGGTGAAAAACTGTTTTTT
NA	TRBD1	TRBJ1-2	TRBV19	CASNPTGAYTF	TGTGCCAGTAACCCTACAGGGGCCTACACCTTC
few	TRBD1	TRBJ1-2	TRBV12-3/TRBV12-4	CASTQWTGGLGGYTF	TGTGCCAGCACCCAATGGACAGGGGGCCTTGGTGGCTACACCTTC
NA	TRBD1	TRBJ2-6	TRBV19	CASTGQGHTEAF	TGTGCCAGTACAGGACAGGGGCACACTGAAGCTTTC
NA	NA	TRBJ1-4	TRBV19	CASSTLLEGNEKLFF	TGTGCCAGTAGTACCCTATTGGAAGGTAATGAAAAACTGTTTTTT
many	NA	TRBJ1-1	TRBV29-1	CSVATPWDRAEAFF	TGCAGCGTTGCTACCCCTTGGGACCGAGCTGAAGCTTTCTTT
NA	NA	TRBJ2-6	TRBV9	CASSSADSGTNVLTF	TGTGCCAGCAGCTCCGCGGACTCTGGGACCAACGTCCTAACTTTC
NA	NA	TRBJ2-7	TRBV7-3	CASSLIISEGSFAYEQYF	TGTGCCAGCAGCTTAATTATTTCCGAGGGGAGTTTCGCCTACGAGCAGTACTTC